This T cell receptor (beta chain) was identified during a study of T cell responses to AZD1222 COVID-19 vaccine. Notes on the study in general: Nearly half of spike-specific TCRs reportedly go after variant regions that carry no mutations.

A few counts support this clone. Antigen specificity is unknown. The CDR3 contains 14 residues. With 4 bases removed from V and 6 bases from J, the gap between germline ends came to 17 bases. Germline CDR1 is SGHRS and CDR2 is YFSETQ. TCRdb's table, derived via immunoSEQ multiplex PCR, lists solely in-frame clones and lacks some. The sample yields 100,000 to 150,000 clones, 90% seen once. V gene TRBV5-1 combines with J gene TRBJ2-7, with D possibly TRBD1 on 6 matching bases. The source material was peripheral blood, sampled on day 0 of MenACWY control vaccination. The TCR was taken from an adult in good health. The CDR3 protein is CASSPGRGGREQYV. CDR3 nucleotides: TGCGCCAGCAGCCCTGGGAGAGGGGGACGCGAGCAGTACGTC.